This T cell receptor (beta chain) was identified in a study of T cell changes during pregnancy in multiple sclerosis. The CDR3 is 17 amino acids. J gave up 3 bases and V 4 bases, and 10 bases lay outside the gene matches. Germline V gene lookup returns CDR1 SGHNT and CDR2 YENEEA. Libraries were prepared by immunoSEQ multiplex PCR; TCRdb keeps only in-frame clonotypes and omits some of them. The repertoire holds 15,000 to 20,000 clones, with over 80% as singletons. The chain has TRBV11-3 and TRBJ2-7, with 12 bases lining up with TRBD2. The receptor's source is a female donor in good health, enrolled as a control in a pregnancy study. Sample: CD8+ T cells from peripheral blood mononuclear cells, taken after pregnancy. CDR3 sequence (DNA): TGTGCCAGCAGCTCCCGATTGCTAGCGGGGGGGAGCTACGAGCAGTACTTC. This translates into CASSSRLLAGGSYEQYF.